A selection of T cell receptor beta chains follows, all from one sample in a study of CD4 T cells in relation to SARS-CoV-2 and coronaviruses. Their target antigens are unknown. Only in-frame clones appear in the TCRdb table, and some are missing; sequencing was by immunoSEQ multiplex PCR. The sample contains about 20,000 clones, around 77% of which appear only once. The specimen sequenced was CD4+ T cells from PBMCs, cultured in vitro. The receptors shown here come from a human donor in good health. Each CDR3 is given with its conserved first and last residue. Fields, in order: D gene, clone size, V gene, J gene, CDR3 DNA, CDR3 protein. The D gene is left open where the match is weak. Size tells how often a clone was seen (once, few, many) or the class of an expanded clone, and some rows leave it out.

d_call: -
clone_size: -
v_call: TRBV19
j_call: TRBJ2-1
cdr3_nt: TGTGCCAGTAGACAGGACAACTTCTTCTACAATGAGCAGTTCTTC
cdr3_aa: CASRQDNFFYNEQFF

d_call: -
clone_size: once
v_call: TRBV2
j_call: TRBJ1-5
cdr3_nt: TGTGCCAGCAGTGTACAGGGAGATAGCAATCAGCCCCAGCATTTT
cdr3_aa: CASSVQGDSNQPQHF

d_call: TRBD1
clone_size: once
v_call: TRBV3-1/TRBV3-2
j_call: TRBJ2-3
cdr3_nt: TGTGCCAGCAGCCTATCAAAGGGGGCGAGCACAGATACGCAGTATTTT
cdr3_aa: CASSLSKGASTDTQYF

d_call: -
clone_size: -
v_call: TRBV7-3
j_call: TRBJ2-2
cdr3_nt: TGTGCCAGCAGCCCTCCGGATAACACCGGGGAGCTGTTTTTT
cdr3_aa: CASSPPDNTGELFF

d_call: -
clone_size: -
v_call: TRBV6-6
j_call: TRBJ2-1
cdr3_nt: TGTGCCAGCAGTCCGGCCCAGGGCAGGCTGGGGGGCTACAATGAGCAGTTCTTC
cdr3_aa: CASSPAQGRLGGYNEQFF

d_call: TRBD2
clone_size: few
v_call: TRBV27
j_call: TRBJ2-7
cdr3_nt: TGTGCCAGCAGTTTAAGTAGCGGGCCATTCTACGAGCAGTACTTC
cdr3_aa: CASSLSSGPFYEQYF

d_call: -
clone_size: -
v_call: TRBV28
j_call: TRBJ1-2
cdr3_nt: TGTGCCAGCAGTTTCTACCCTCAGGGTGATAATGGCTACACCTTC
cdr3_aa: CASSFYPQGDNGYTF

d_call: -
clone_size: -
v_call: TRBV6-4
j_call: TRBJ2-7
cdr3_nt: TGTGCCAGCAGCGAGTCTTACGCGGGACCCTACGAGCAGTACTTC
cdr3_aa: CASSESYAGPYEQYF

d_call: -
clone_size: -
v_call: TRBV5-4
j_call: TRBJ1-2
cdr3_nt: TGTGCCAGTTTTGATCAAGGACGTTACTATGGCTACACCTTC
cdr3_aa: CASFDQGRYYGYTF

d_call: -
clone_size: few
v_call: TRBV7-9
j_call: TRBJ1-4
cdr3_nt: TGTGCCAGCAGCCTTACCGTAGGCGAAAAACTGTTTTTT
cdr3_aa: CASSLTVGEKLFF

d_call: -
clone_size: -
v_call: TRBV28
j_call: TRBJ1-2
cdr3_nt: TGTGCCAGCAGCCTATCGGCAGGGTACGGCTACACCTTC
cdr3_aa: CASSLSAGYGYTF

d_call: -
clone_size: once
v_call: TRBV24-1
j_call: TRBJ2-5
cdr3_nt: TGTGCCACCAGTGATTATGGAGAGACCCAGTACTTC
cdr3_aa: CATSDYGETQYF

d_call: -
clone_size: -
v_call: TRBV18
j_call: TRBJ1-3
cdr3_nt: TGTGCCAGCTCACCACGGCTGCTAGACCTTGCACTTTCCTCTGGAAACACCATATATTTT
cdr3_aa: CASSPRLLDLALSSGNTIYF

d_call: -
clone_size: -
v_call: TRBV27
j_call: TRBJ2-5
cdr3_nt: TGTGCCAGCAGCTATACTTACGGGTACCAAGAGACCCAGTACTTC
cdr3_aa: CASSYTYGYQETQYF

d_call: TRBD1
clone_size: -
v_call: TRBV24-1
j_call: TRBJ2-3
cdr3_nt: TGTGCCACCAGTGATTTCGGACAGGGGACAGATACGCAGTATTTT
cdr3_aa: CATSDFGQGTDTQYF

d_call: -
clone_size: -
v_call: TRBV11-2
j_call: TRBJ2-7
cdr3_nt: TGTGCCAGCAGCAATCTTGGGGGGCTCTACGAGCAGTACTTC
cdr3_aa: CASSNLGGLYEQYF

d_call: -
clone_size: once
v_call: TRBV13
j_call: TRBJ1-5
cdr3_nt: TGTGCCAGCAGCTTACACGGGACCAATCAGCCCCAGCATTTT
cdr3_aa: CASSLHGTNQPQHF

d_call: -
clone_size: -
v_call: TRBV27
j_call: TRBJ1-2
cdr3_nt: TGTGCCAGCAGTTTGACAGGAAACTATGGCTACACCTTC
cdr3_aa: CASSLTGNYGYTF

d_call: -
clone_size: -
v_call: TRBV7-9
j_call: TRBJ2-1
cdr3_nt: TGTGCCAGCAGCTTGGCAGGGCATACTAACGGTGAGCAGTTCTTC
cdr3_aa: CASSLAGHTNGEQFF

d_call: TRBD1
clone_size: once
v_call: TRBV3-1/TRBV3-2
j_call: TRBJ1-1
cdr3_nt: TGTGCCAGCAGCCTCTCGGGACAGGGAGGGACTGAAGCTTTCTTT
cdr3_aa: CASSLSGQGGTEAFF

d_call: -
clone_size: -
v_call: TRBV19
j_call: TRBJ1-4
cdr3_nt: TGTGCCAGTAGTATGGGTGCGAACCATGAAAAACTGTTTTTT
cdr3_aa: CASSMGANHEKLFF

d_call: -
clone_size: -
v_call: TRBV28
j_call: TRBJ1-5
cdr3_nt: TGTGCCAGCAGTTTAGTAGCCCAGCCCCAGCATTTT
cdr3_aa: CASSLVAQPQHF

d_call: TRBD1
clone_size: -
v_call: TRBV3-1/TRBV3-2
j_call: TRBJ1-1
cdr3_nt: TGTGCCAGCAGCCAAGATTCGGGACAGGGCAGAACAAGGGTCTTT
cdr3_aa: CASSQDSGQGRTRVF

d_call: TRBD1
clone_size: once
v_call: TRBV3-1/TRBV3-2
j_call: TRBJ2-3
cdr3_nt: TGTGCCAGCAGCCAAACAGGGGTAGGAACAGATACGCAGTATTTT
cdr3_aa: CASSQTGVGTDTQYF

d_call: TRBD2
clone_size: -
v_call: TRBV5-8
j_call: TRBJ2-1
cdr3_nt: TGTGCCAGCAGCTTGGTAACCAGCGGGAGAGCAGTCGATGAGCAGTTCTTC
cdr3_aa: CASSLVTSGRAVDEQFF

d_call: TRBD1
clone_size: few
v_call: TRBV5-8
j_call: TRBJ1-1
cdr3_nt: TGTGCCAGCAGCTCTATTCCGGGACAGGGGAACACTGAAGCTTTCTTT
cdr3_aa: CASSSIPGQGNTEAFF

d_call: -
clone_size: -
v_call: TRBV2
j_call: TRBJ2-2
cdr3_nt: TGTGCCAGCAGTACTCACACCGGGGAGCTGTTTTTT
cdr3_aa: CASSTHTGELFF

d_call: -
clone_size: -
v_call: TRBV2
j_call: TRBJ2-1
cdr3_nt: TGTGCCAGCAGTGAGGGGACTGCCGAGCAGTTCTTC
cdr3_aa: CASSEGTAEQFF

d_call: -
clone_size: few
v_call: TRBV6-5
j_call: TRBJ1-1
cdr3_nt: TGTGCCAGCAAACCTAAGGTCACAGTCTACACTGAAGCTTTCTTT
cdr3_aa: CASKPKVTVYTEAFF

d_call: -
clone_size: -
v_call: TRBV19
j_call: TRBJ1-4
cdr3_nt: TGTGCCAGTAGAGACAGACCTGGAGCAACTAATGAAAAACTGTTTTTT
cdr3_aa: CASRDRPGATNEKLFF

d_call: -
clone_size: -
v_call: TRBV6-5
j_call: TRBJ1-1
cdr3_nt: TGTGCCAGCATAGGCATTTTCTTGAACACTGAAGCTTTCTTT
cdr3_aa: CASIGIFLNTEAFF

d_call: TRBD1
clone_size: -
v_call: TRBV24-1
j_call: TRBJ1-5
cdr3_nt: TGTGCCACCAGTGATTCGTCCGGGACAGGGTTGAATCAGCCCCAGCATTTT
cdr3_aa: CATSDSSGTGLNQPQHF

d_call: TRBD1
clone_size: -
v_call: TRBV7-9
j_call: TRBJ2-5
cdr3_nt: TGTGCCAGCAGCCCCGGGACAGGGGTCGAGACCCAGTACTTC
cdr3_aa: CASSPGTGVETQYF

d_call: -
clone_size: -
v_call: TRBV5-1
j_call: TRBJ1-5
cdr3_nt: TGCGCCAGCAGCTTGGATTCGACAGGAAGTCAGCCCCAGCATTTT
cdr3_aa: CASSLDSTGSQPQHF

d_call: -
clone_size: -
v_call: TRBV24-1
j_call: TRBJ1-1
cdr3_nt: TGTGCCACCAGTGATTCCTTGGGTCAGAACACTGAAGCTTTCTTT
cdr3_aa: CATSDSLGQNTEAFF

d_call: -
clone_size: -
v_call: TRBV28
j_call: TRBJ2-2
cdr3_nt: TGTGCCAGCAGTTTATACGGGGACGCAGACACCGGGGAGCTGTTTTTT
cdr3_aa: CASSLYGDADTGELFF